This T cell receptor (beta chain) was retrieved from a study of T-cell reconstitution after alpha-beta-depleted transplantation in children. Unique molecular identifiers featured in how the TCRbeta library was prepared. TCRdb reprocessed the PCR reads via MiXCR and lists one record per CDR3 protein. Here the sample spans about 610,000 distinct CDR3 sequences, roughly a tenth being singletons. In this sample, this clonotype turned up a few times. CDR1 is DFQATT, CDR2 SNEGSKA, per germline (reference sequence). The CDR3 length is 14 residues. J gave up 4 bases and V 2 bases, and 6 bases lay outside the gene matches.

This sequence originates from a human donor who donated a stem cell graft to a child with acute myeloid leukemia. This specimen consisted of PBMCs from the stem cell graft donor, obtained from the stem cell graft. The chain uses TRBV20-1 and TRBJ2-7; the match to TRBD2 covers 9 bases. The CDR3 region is CSARHSGSWYEQYF. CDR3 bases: TGCAGTGCTAGACATAGCGGGAGTTGGTACGAGCAGTACTTC.